This T cell receptor (beta chain) was retrieved from a study of human CD8 memory T cell subsets. TPEX cells, early memory CD8+ T cells with exhausted-like traits, were CCR7+ PD-1+ TIGIT+. This CDR3 spans 13 amino acids. Per germline, CDR1 MGHRA and CDR2 YSYEKL. By UMI-labeled 5' RACE, the TCR beta libraries were made. Each CDR3 protein gets one entry in TCRdb, which reprocessed the 5' RACE reads and gives no DNA. This sample's table has roughly 5,000 distinct CDR3 sequences. The sequencing input was CD8+ T cells from PBMCs. V gene TRBV4-1 combines with J gene TRBJ1-5. The receptor was isolated from a human donor in good health. CDR3 region: CASSQGSVWPQHF.